The source of this TCR beta chain is a study of T cell repertoires in aging, cancer and after chemotherapy. Amplification of TCR beta used genomic DNA extracted from peripheral blood. TRB rearrangements spanning V, D and J were amplified using mixed TRB-A/B primers. Via MiXCR, TCRdb re-called the multiplex PCR reads, giving one row per CDR3 protein. The table has over 4,000 distinct CDR3 sequences, about 26% seen once. In its sample, this clonotype ranks as medium-sized (0.01 to 0.1%). Germline-derived CDR1 and CDR2 are LNHDA and SQIVND (reference sequence). The CDR3 runs to 15 residues. Trimming cost V 2 bases and J 4 bases, with 14 bases left between them.

The chain combines TRBV19 with TRBJ1-1; D gene unclear. The clonotype comes from a human donor in good health. Sequences were obtained from blood. DNA for the CDR3: TGTGCCAGTAGTATAACCGCGGGCAGCCCCACTGAAGCTTTCTTT. Translation gives CASSITAGSPTEAFF.